This T cell receptor beta chain emerged from a study of shared clonotypes between healthy human individuals. Germline V gives CDR1 SGHNT, CDR2 YYREEE (reference sequence). V dropped 0 bases and J dropped 1 base, with 10 bases sitting between them. The CDR3 spans 15 residues. Replicate PCRs for sorted subsets used 200 ng DNA; this equaled 25,000 to 35,000 T cell genomes. Profiled with immunoSEQ multiplex PCR; TCRdb holds only in-frame clones, not every one. The sample gives some 900,000 clones, over 75% of which show up once; 1.5% is in the top ten. The chain combines TRBV5-4 with TRBJ2-5, with a tentative D call TRBD1 (5 bases). The receptor comes from a young man in good health. Sequenced sample: memory CD4+ T cells sorted from blood. The subset was: CD45RA-negative fraction. CDR3 bases: TGTGCCAGCAGCTTGGAAGGGGCCTCCCAAGAGACCCAGTACTTC. It yields the protein CASSLEGASQETQYF.